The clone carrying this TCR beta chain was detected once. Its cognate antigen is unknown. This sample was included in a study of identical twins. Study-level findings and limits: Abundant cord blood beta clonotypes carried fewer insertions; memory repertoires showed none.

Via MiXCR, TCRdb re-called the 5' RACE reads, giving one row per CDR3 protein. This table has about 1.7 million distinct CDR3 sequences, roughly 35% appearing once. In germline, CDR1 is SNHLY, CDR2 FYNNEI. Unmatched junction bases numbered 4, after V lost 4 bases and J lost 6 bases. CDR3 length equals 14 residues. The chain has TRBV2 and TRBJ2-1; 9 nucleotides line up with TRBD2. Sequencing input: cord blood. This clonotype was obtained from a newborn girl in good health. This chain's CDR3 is CASSVSSGANEQFF. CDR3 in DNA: TGTGCCAGCAGTGTGTCTAGCGGGGCCAATGAGCAGTTCTTC.